The 5 T cell receptor beta chains given below trace back to one sample, sequenced in a study of T cell responses to AZD1222 COVID-19 vaccine. Sequencing used immunoSEQ multiplex PCR; TCRdb keeps in-frame clones, though not all of them. This table holds around 110,000 clones, almost 95% found once. The sequencing used peripheral blood, collected on day 0 of AZD1222 vaccination. Receptors originate from an adult in good health.

This chain links TRBV7-8 with TRBJ1-3, with 8 nucleotides matching TRBD1. V dropped 6 bases and J dropped 2; count of bases not matched to a gene: 3. Germline assignment: CDR1 SGHVS and CDR2 FQNEAQ. The CDR3 runs 14 residues. The CDR3 nucleotides are TGTGCCAGCAGTGTGGACAGGGCTGGAAACACCATATATTTT. Protein product: CASSVDRAGNTIYF.

V is TRBV7-8 and J is TRBJ1-4; TRBD1 matches 7 bases. V shed 1 base and J 7 bases; nucleotides not matched to a gene: 6. The CDR3 spans 15 residues. Germline V gives CDR1 SGHVS, CDR2 FQNEAQ. The CDR3: CASSLDQGGSEKLFF. CDR3 DNA: TGTGCCAGCAGCTTAGACCAGGGGGGTAGTGAAAAACTGTTTTTT.

The gene calls are TRBV2 and TRBJ1-1, with D perhaps TRBD1 (6 bases). Between the trimmed V and J ends, which lost 4 bases and 2 bases, there was a span of 11 bases. The CDR3 extends over 14 amino acids. Germline CDR1 is SNHLY and CDR2 is FYNNEI. DNA for the CDR3: TGTGCCAGCAGTGCCGGGGGCTATAACACTGAAGCTTTCTTT. This encodes CASSAGGYNTEAFF.

The chain combines TRBV12-3 or TRBV12-4 with TRBJ1-2; 7 nucleotides align to TRBD1. Trimming removed 5 bases from V and 8 bases from J; junction bases left unmatched: 5. The CDR3 runs to 12 residues. CDR3 sequence reads: CASSIGQEGYTF. The CDR3, as DNA: TGTGCCAGCAGTATCGGACAGGAAGGCTACACCTTC.

V gene TRBV7-2 combines with J gene TRBJ1-1; TRBD1 might be the D (5 bases). V was clipped by 5 bases and J by 5 bases, with 18 bases between them. Germline-derived CDR1 and CDR2 are SGHTA and FQGNSA. The CDR3 is made up of 15 amino acids. The CDR3 protein is CASSHGWGKGTEAFF. The CDR3 nucleotides are TGTGCCAGCAGCCACGGGTGGGGCAAAGGAACTGAAGCTTTCTTT. Combining the CDR3 with reference TRBV7-2 and TRBJ1-1 gives the whole variable domain GAGVSQSPSNKVTEKGKDVELRCDPISGHTALYWYRQSLGQGLEFLIYFQGNSAPDKSGLPSDRFSAERTGGSVSTLTIQRTQQEDSAVYLCASSHGWGKGTEAFFGQGTRLTVV.